Listed below are T cell receptor beta chains from one sample, sequenced in a study of cytomegalovirus exposure and HLA in healthy donors. Some clones are missing from TCRdb's copy, which holds only in-frame ones; the method was immunoSEQ multiplex PCR. The data contain 75,000 to 90,000 clones, around a tenth of them singletons. The sequencing input was PBMCs. Source of these receptors: a man in his 60s in good health and CMV-seropositive. The CDR3 runs from the conserved cysteine through the conserved F or W. The D gene is left open where the match is weak. Where a row states a size, it is once, few, many or the class of an expanded clone; other rows omit it.

J gene,D gene,V gene,clone size,CDR3 protein,CDR3 DNA
TRBJ2-2,.,TRBV5-5,.,CASSLEDAGRGTGELFF,TGTGCCAGCAGCTTGGAAGACGCCGGACGGGGCACCGGGGAGCTGTTTTTT
TRBJ2-3,TRBD2,TRBV7-3,few,CASSYGLEGTDTQYF,TGTGCCAGCAGCTACGGACTAGAGGGGACAGATACGCAGTATTTT
TRBJ2-7,.,TRBV5-5,few,CASSLSAGDDYEQYF,TGTGCCAGCAGCTTGTCGGCAGGGGATGACTACGAGCAGTACTTC
TRBJ2-2,.,TRBV7-8,few,CASIRGTAAGELFF,TGTGCCAGCATCCGAGGAACCGCGGCCGGGGAGCTGTTTTTT
TRBJ1-1,.,TRBV7-6,.,CASSWEGGTEAFF,TGTGCCAGCAGCTGGGAGGGAGGCACTGAAGCTTTCTTT
TRBJ1-5,.,TRBV6-5,few,CASSYSGGGSHQPQHF,TGTGCCAGCAGTTACTCCGGGGGGGGGTCCCATCAGCCCCAGCATTTT
TRBJ2-5,TRBD1,TRBV30,few,CAWSRGRGQETQYF,TGTGCCTGGAGTAGGGGCAGGGGGCAAGAGACCCAGTACTTC
TRBJ1-3,.,TRBV4-1,.,CASSQFQLGDSGNTIYF,TGCGCCAGCAGCCAGTTTCAACTGGGAGACTCTGGAAACACCATATATTTT
TRBJ2-2,TRBD2,TRBV19,few,CASIGRELAGELFF,TGTGCCAGTATTGGGAGGGAGTTGGCCGGGGAGCTGTTTTTT
TRBJ1-4,TRBD1,TRBV4-1,.,CASSQSGTGNEKLFF,TGCGCCAGCAGCCAGTCCGGGACAGGGAATGAAAAACTGTTTTTT
TRBJ2-1,.,TRBV28,.,CASSLAWGEQFF,TGTGCCAGCAGTTTAGCGTGGGGCGAGCAGTTCTTC
TRBJ1-2,TRBD1,TRBV28,few,CASNPGQGARSGYTF,TGTGCCAGCAACCCGGGACAGGGGGCCCGAAGTGGCTACACCTTC